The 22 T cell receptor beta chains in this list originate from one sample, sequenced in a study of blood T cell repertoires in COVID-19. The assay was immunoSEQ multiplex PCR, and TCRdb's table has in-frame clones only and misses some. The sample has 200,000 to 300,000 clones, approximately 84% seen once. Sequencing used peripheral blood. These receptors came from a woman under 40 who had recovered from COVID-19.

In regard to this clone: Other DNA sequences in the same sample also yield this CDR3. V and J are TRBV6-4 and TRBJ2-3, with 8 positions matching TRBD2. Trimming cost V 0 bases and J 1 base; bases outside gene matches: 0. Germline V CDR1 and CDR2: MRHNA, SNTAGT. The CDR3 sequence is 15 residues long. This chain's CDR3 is CASSDSSGGTDTQYF. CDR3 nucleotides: TGTGCCAGCAGTGACTCTAGCGGGGGCACAGATACGCAGTATTTT.

The CDR3 spells CASSTCDRGRTYF. The DNA of the CDR3 is TGTGCCAGCAGCACCTGCGACAGGGGGCGAACGTACTTC. The V gene is TRBV21-1, the J gene TRBJ2-7; no check of the table's D call, TRBD1, against the DNA was made. TRBV21-1 constitutes a pseudogene. The CDR3 is 13 residues long.

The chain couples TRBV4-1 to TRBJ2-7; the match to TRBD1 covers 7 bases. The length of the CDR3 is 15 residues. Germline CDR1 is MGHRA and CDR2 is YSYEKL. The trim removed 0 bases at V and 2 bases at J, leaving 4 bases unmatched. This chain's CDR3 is CASSQEEGATYEQYF. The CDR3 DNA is TGCGCCAGCAGCCAAGAAGAGGGGGCCACCTACGAGCAGTACTTC.

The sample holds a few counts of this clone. CDR3 sequence: CASSPEPTRNTIYF. CDR3 DNA: TGTGCCAGCTCACCAGAACCTACGAGAAACACCATATATTTT. The chain couples TRBV18 to TRBJ1-3, with D unresolved. Germline V gene sequence: CDR1 KGHSH, CDR2 LQKENI. This CDR3 spans 14 amino acids. V lost 2 bases, J lost 5 bases, and 10 bases lay in between.

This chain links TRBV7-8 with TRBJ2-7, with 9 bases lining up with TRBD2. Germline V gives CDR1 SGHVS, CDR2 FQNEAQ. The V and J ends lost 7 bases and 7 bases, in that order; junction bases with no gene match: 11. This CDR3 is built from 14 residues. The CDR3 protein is CASTARRGGGEQYF. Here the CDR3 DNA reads TGTGCCAGCACCGCTCGGCGGGGGGGAGGTGAGCAGTACTTC.

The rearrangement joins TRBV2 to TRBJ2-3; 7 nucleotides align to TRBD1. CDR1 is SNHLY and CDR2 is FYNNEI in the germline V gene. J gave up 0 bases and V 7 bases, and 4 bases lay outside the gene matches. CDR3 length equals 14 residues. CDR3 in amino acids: CASTTGQSTDTQYF. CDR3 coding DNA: TGTGCCAGCACCACGGGACAGAGCACAGATACGCAGTATTTT.

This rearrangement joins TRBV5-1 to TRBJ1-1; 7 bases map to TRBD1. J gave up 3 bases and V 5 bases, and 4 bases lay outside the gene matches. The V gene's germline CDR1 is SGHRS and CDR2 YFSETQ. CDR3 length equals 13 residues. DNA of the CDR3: TGCGCCAGCAGGAGCGACAGGGACACTGAAGCTTTCTTT. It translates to CASRSDRDTEAFF.

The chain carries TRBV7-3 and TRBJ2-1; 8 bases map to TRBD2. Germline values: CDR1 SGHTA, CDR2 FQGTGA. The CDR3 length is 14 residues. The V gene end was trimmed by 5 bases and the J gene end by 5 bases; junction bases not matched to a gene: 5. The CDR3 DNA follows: TGTGCCAGCAGCCCCCGGGGGGGGCACAATGAGCAGTTCTTC. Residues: CASSPRGGHNEQFF.

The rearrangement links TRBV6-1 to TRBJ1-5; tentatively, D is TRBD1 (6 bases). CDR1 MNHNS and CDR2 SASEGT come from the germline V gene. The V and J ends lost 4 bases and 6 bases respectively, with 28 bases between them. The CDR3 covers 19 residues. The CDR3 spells CASSAIPTGTIPWGQPQHF. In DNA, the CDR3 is TGTGCCAGCAGTGCCATCCCCACAGGGACTATCCCTTGGGGTCAGCCCCAGCATTTT.

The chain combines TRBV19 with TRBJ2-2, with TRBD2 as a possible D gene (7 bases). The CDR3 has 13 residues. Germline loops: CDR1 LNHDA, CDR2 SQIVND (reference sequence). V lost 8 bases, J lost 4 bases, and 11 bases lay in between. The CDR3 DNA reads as TGTGCCAGTGAGGGGGGGATCACCGGGGAGCTGTTTTTT. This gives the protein CASEGGITGELFF.

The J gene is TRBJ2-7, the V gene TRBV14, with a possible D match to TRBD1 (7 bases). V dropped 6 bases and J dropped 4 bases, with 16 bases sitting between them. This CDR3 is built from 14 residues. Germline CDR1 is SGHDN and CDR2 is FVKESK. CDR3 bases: TGTGCCAGCAGTCACGCGGGACAGCCATACGAGCAGTACTTC. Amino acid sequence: CASSHAGQPYEQYF. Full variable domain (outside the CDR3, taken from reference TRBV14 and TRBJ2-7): EAGVTQFPSHSVIEKGQTVTLRCDPISGHDNLYWYRRVMGKEIKFLLHFVKESKQDESGMPNNRFLAERTGGTYSTLKVQPAELEDSGVYFCASSHAGQPYEQYFGPGTRLTVT.

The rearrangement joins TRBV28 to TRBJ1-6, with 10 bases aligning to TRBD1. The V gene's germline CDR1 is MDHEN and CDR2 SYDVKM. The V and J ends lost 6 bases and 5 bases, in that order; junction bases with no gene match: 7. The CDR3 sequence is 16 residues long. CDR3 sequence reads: CASSPRQGADNSPLHF. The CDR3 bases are TGTGCCAGCAGCCCTCGACAGGGGGCAGATAATTCACCCCTCCACTTT.

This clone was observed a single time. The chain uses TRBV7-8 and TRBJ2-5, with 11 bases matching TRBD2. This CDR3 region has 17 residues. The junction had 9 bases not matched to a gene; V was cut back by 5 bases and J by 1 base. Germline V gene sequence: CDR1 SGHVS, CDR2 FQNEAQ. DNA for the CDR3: TGTGCCAGCAGCGTGACTAGCGGGGCGGTAACCCAAGAGACCCAGTACTTC. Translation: CASSVTSGAVTQETQYF.

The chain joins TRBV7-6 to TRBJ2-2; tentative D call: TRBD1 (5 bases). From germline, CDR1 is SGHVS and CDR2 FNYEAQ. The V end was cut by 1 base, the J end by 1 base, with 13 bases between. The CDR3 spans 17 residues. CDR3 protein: CASSLEYLGQNTGELFF. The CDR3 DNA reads TGTGCCAGCAGCTTAGAGTACCTAGGACAGAACACCGGGGAGCTGTTTTTT.

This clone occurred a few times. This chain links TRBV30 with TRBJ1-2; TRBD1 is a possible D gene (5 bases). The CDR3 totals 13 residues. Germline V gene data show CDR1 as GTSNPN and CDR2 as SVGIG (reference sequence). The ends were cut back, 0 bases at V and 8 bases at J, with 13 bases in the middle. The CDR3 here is CAWSVSPGKGYTF. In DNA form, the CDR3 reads TGTGCCTGGAGTGTATCTCCAGGGAAGGGCTACACCTTC. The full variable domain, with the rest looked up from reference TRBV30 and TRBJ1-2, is SQTIHQWPATLVQPVGSPLSLECTVEGTSNPNLYWYRQAAGRGLQLLFYSVGIGQISSEVPQNLSASRPQDRQFILSSKKLLLSDSGFYLCAWSVSPGKGYTFGSGTRLTVV.

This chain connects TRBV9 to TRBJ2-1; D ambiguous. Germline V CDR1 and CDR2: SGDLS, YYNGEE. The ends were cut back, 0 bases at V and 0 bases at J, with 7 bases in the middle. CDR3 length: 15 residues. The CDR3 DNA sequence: TGTGCCAGCAGCGTAGGGGCAGTCTCCTACAATGAGCAGTTCTTC. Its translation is CASSVGAVSYNEQFF.

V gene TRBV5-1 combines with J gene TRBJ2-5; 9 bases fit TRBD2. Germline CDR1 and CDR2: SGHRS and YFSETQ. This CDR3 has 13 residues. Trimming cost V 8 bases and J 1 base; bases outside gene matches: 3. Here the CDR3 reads CASRAGGQETQYF. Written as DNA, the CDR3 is TGCGCCAGTAGAGCGGGGGGCCAAGAGACCCAGTACTTC. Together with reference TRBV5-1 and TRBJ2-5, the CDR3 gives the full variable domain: KAGVTQTPRYLIKTRGQQVTLSCSPISGHRSVSWYQQTPGQGLQFLFEYFSETQRNKGNFPGRFSGRQFSNSRSEMNVSTLELGDSALYLCASRAGGQETQYFGPGTRLLVL.

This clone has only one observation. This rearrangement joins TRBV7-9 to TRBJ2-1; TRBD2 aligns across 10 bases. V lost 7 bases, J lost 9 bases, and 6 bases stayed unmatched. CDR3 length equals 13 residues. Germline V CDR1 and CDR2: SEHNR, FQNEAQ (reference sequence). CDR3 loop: CASIKAGGREQFF. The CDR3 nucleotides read TGTGCCAGCATCAAAGCGGGGGGGCGTGAGCAGTTCTTC.

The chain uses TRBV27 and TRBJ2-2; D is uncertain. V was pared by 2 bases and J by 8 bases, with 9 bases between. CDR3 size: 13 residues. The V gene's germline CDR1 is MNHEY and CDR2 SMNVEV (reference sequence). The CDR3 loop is CASSLLGWGELFF. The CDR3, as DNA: TGTGCCAGCAGTTTACTAGGCTGGGGGGAGCTGTTTTTT.

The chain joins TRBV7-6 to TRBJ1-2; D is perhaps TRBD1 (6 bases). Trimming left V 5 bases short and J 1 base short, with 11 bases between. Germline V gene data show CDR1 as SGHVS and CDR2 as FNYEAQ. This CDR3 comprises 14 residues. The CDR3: CASSPDSLNYGYTF. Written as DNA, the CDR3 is TGTGCCAGCAGCCCGGACAGCCTTAACTATGGCTACACCTTC.

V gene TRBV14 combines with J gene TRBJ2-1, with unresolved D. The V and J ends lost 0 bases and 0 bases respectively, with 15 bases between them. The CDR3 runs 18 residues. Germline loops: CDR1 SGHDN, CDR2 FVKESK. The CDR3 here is CASSQDRLAPSSYNEQFF. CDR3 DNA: TGTGCCAGCAGCCAAGATAGGTTAGCCCCGAGCTCCTACAATGAGCAGTTCTTC. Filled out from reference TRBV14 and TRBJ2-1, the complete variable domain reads EAGVTQFPSHSVIEKGQTVTLRCDPISGHDNLYWYRRVMGKEIKFLLHFVKESKQDESGMPNNRFLAERTGGTYSTLKVQPAELEDSGVYFCASSQDRLAPSSYNEQFFGPGTRLTVL.

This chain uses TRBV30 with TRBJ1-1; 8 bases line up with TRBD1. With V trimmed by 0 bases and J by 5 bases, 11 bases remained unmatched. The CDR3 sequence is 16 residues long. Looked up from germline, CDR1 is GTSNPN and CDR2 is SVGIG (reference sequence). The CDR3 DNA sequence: TGTGCCTGGAGTGTGGGCAGGGGGCGAGGGGTTACTGAAGCTTTCTTT. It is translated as CAWSVGRGRGVTEAFF.